The rows below give T cell receptor beta chains drawn from one sample of a study of blood T cells in healthy people across ages. TCRdb processed the 5' RACE reads anew with MiXCR; each CDR3 protein has one entry. The sample carries about 630,000 distinct CDR3 sequences, more than 20% recorded once. Sequencing was performed on blood. These receptors were collected from an older man in good health. Both conserved end residues are part of each CDR3. The D gene is left open where the match is weak. Expanded clones get a size class; other rows say once, few or many, or leave the size out.

clone_size j_call v_call d_call cdr3_nt cdr3_aa
NA TRBJ2-1 TRBV9 TRBD2 TGTGCCAGCAGCGTAGGTGTGGGAGGGGTGTTGAATGAGCAGTTCTTC CASSVGVGGVLNEQFF
once TRBJ2-5 TRBV7-2 NA TGTGCCAGCAGTTACCAAGGATCAGGGGTTCCGGGGACCCAGTACTTC CASSYQGSGVPGTQYF
NA TRBJ2-5 TRBV11-2 TRBD2 TGTGCCAGCAGATCAATCCGGCGGGAGGGGGTAGAGACCCAGTACTTC CASRSIRREGVETQYF
few TRBJ2-1 TRBV5-1 TRBD2 TGCGCCAGCAGCTTGAGCACTAGCGGTTACGAGGATGAGCAGTTCTTC CASSLSTSGYEDEQFF
few TRBJ2-7 TRBV20-1 TRBD2 TGCAGTGCTAGGGGTAGCGGGGGAGGTTCCTACGAGCAGTACTTC CSARGSGGGSYEQYF
few TRBJ2-2 TRBV29-1 NA TGCAGCGTAGTCCTAGGGGTGAGGGCGAACACCGGGGAGCTGTTTTTT CSVVLGVRANTGELFF
few TRBJ2-5 TRBV7-6 NA TGTGCCAGCAGCTCAGGAGACAGTTTAGAGACCCAGTACTTC CASSSGDSLETQYF
NA TRBJ2-7 TRBV5-1 TRBD1 TGCGCCAGCAGCGCCTCCACCGGGACAGGTACTATCTACGAGCAGTACTTC CASSASTGTGTIYEQYF
few TRBJ2-7 TRBV10-3 NA TGTGCCACGTCTTTCAGAACTACCGAGCAGTACTTC CATSFRTTEQYF
NA TRBJ2-1 TRBV9 TRBD2 TGTGCCAGCAGCGTAGCTAGCGGGAGGTTGGCTGAGCAGTTCTTC CASSVASGRLAEQFF
many TRBJ2-7 TRBV5-6 TRBD2 TGTGCCAGCAGCTCCTATTCCGGGACTATAAGCTCCTACGAGCAGTACTTC CASSSYSGTISSYEQYF
NA TRBJ2-2 TRBV9 NA TGTGCCAGCAGCGTAGTTGGGGCGAACACCGGGGAGCTGTTTTTT CASSVVGANTGELFF
few TRBJ1-4 TRBV2 TRBD1 TGTGCCAGCAGTGGACAGGGTCATGAAAAACTGTTTTTT CASSGQGHEKLFF
NA TRBJ2-1 TRBV7-2 TRBD2 TGTGCCAGCAGCTTAGAACACGGGGGAGGGCTAAGGTCCTACAATGAGCAGTTCTTC CASSLEHGGGLRSYNEQFF
few TRBJ2-2 TRBV18 NA TGTGCCAGCTCACCACCGAGGGCTAGTCTGCCCGGGGAGCTGTTTTTT CASSPPRASLPGELFF
NA TRBJ1-6 TRBV27 NA TGTGCCAGCAGTTTATCTGGGGGCCCTCGTGCTTCACCCCTCCACTTT CASSLSGGPRASPLHF
NA TRBJ2-3 TRBV6-6 NA TGTGCCAGCAGTATAGTCAGTAGCACAGATACGCAGTATTTT CASSIVSSTDTQYF
NA TRBJ2-7 TRBV7-9 NA TGTGCCAGCAGCTCGTCGTGGAGCTCCTACGAGCAGTACTTC CASSSSWSSYEQYF
NA TRBJ2-7 TRBV3-1 NA TGTGCCAGCAGCCAAGATTGGGGTTTATTGATCTACGAGCAGTACTTC CASSQDWGLLIYEQYF
few TRBJ2-3 TRBV15 NA TGTGCCACCAGCAGCCGCCGGGGGACAGATACGCAGTATTTT CATSSRRGTDTQYF
NA TRBJ2-5 TRBV7-9 TRBD1 TGTGCCAGCAGCGCGAACAGGGGGGAGACCCAGTACTTC CASSANRGETQYF
NA TRBJ2-7 TRBV7-6 NA TGTGCCAGCAGCTTAGGGGGGACAACAACCTACGAGCAGTACTTC CASSLGGTTTYEQYF
NA TRBJ2-5 TRBV12-3/TRBV12-4 NA TGTGCCAGCACCACTTGGGCTAGGGAAGAGACCCAGTACTTC CASTTWAREETQYF
few TRBJ1-2 TRBV2 NA TGTGCCAGCAGTGAGTACGCGGGGCCTAACTATGGCTACACCTTC CASSEYAGPNYGYTF
NA TRBJ1-5 TRBV3-1 NA TGTGCCAGCAGCCAATCCCCTCGGATGGATCAGCCCCAGCATTTT CASSQSPRMDQPQHF
NA TRBJ2-3 TRBV3-1 NA TGTGCCAGCAGCCAAGGGGAGACTTATACGCAGTATTTT CASSQGETYTQYF
few TRBJ2-2 TRBV28 TRBD1 TGTGCCAGCACCGTCGGGTGGGACAGTCGAGCCGGGGAGCTGTTTTTT CASTVGWDSRAGELFF
NA TRBJ1-5 TRBV12-3/TRBV12-4 TRBD1 TGTGCCAGCAGTTTTGCAGGGGGAGGGGGTCAGCCCCAGCATTTT CASSFAGGGGQPQHF
NA TRBJ2-1 TRBV6-6 NA TGTGCCAGCAGTTACTCCCGAGGCAATGAGCAGTTCTTC CASSYSRGNEQFF
many TRBJ2-5 TRBV11-2 TRBD2 TGTGCCAGCAATCGGCTAGCGGGTAGGGTACGAGAGACCCAGTACTTC CASNRLAGRVRETQYF
NA TRBJ1-2 TRBV12-5 TRBD1 TGTGCTAGTGGTTTGTCCAGTAAGGGGGCCAGCGACGGCACCTTC CASGLSSKGASDGTF
few TRBJ1-3 TRBV12-3/TRBV12-4 TRBD1 TGTGCCAGCAGTGACAGGGGCGGAAACACCATATATTTT CASSDRGGNTIYF
NA TRBJ2-5 TRBV25-1 TRBD2 TGTGCCAGCAGTGCCCGACTAGCGGGAGTAGAGACCCAGTACTTC CASSARLAGVETQYF
many TRBJ2-7 TRBV3-1 NA TGTGCCAGCAGTCCAGCCTTCGGGACGTCCTACGAGCAGTACTTC CASSPAFGTSYEQYF
many TRBJ1-6 TRBV5-6 NA TGTGCCAGCAGCGCACCGGGGGCGAATTCACCCCTCCACTTT CASSAPGANSPLHF
few TRBJ1-2 TRBV20-1 NA TGCAGTGCGTTCGGTTCCTATGGCTACACCTTC CSAFGSYGYTF
once TRBJ2-3 TRBV20-1 TRBD2 TGCAGTGCCCCTAGGGCCTCTAGCGGGAGCACAGATACGCAGTATTTT CSAPRASSGSTDTQYF
NA TRBJ1-1 TRBV29-1 NA TGCAGCGTTGGGGAGGGGGGCAACACTGAAGCTTTCTTT CSVGEGGNTEAFF
NA TRBJ2-2 TRBV7-3 NA TGTGCCAGCAGCTTAAGGATGGGGTCCGGGGAGCTGTTTTTT CASSLRMGSGELFF
few TRBJ1-4 TRBV16 NA TGTGCCAGCAGCCAGGTATCCGTTAATGAAAAACTGTTTTTT CASSQVSVNEKLFF
few TRBJ2-1 TRBV6-2/TRBV6-3 NA TGTGCCAGCAGGAAGGGGGACTTAGGGGGCAATGAGCAGTTCTTC CASRKGDLGGNEQFF
NA TRBJ2-1 TRBV3-1 TRBD2 TGTGCCAGCTCCACGAGTCCAGCGGGAGACAATGAGCAGTTCTTC CASSTSPAGDNEQFF
NA TRBJ2-1 TRBV27 TRBD2 TGTGCCAGCAGGCGGGAGTCCCTCAACAATGAGCAGTTCTTC CASRRESLNNEQFF
NA TRBJ2-3 TRBV20-1 NA TGCAGTGCTAGAAACCGCGACCCTTCTGATACGCAGTATTTT CSARNRDPSDTQYF
NA TRBJ2-7 TRBV20-1 TRBD2 TGCAGTGCTAGTATCTCGACTAGCGGGAGTACCTACGAGCAGTACTTC CSASISTSGSTYEQYF
once TRBJ1-1 TRBV7-2 NA TGTGCCAGCAGCCCCTACCGGGACGGTGAAGCTTTCTTT CASSPYRDGEAFF
many TRBJ1-2 TRBV10-3 NA TGTGCCATCAGTGGAGACGGGTCAGCTAACTATGGCTACACCTTC CAISGDGSANYGYTF
NA TRBJ2-3 TRBV7-9 NA TGTGCCAGCAGTTGGGGCCAGGTTAGCACAGATACGCAGTATTTT CASSWGQVSTDTQYF
few TRBJ2-5 TRBV25-1 NA TGTGCCACCTCTCGGTTCTCCGAGACCCAGTACTTC CATSRFSETQYF
NA TRBJ2-7 TRBV5-1 NA TGCGCCAGCAGCATTGACAGGTCCTACGAGCAGTACTTC CASSIDRSYEQYF
NA TRBJ1-5 TRBV6-2/TRBV6-3 NA TGTGCCAGCAGGTACTCGACGGCCCGGGCCTACAATCAGCCCCAGCATTTT CASRYSTARAYNQPQHF
few TRBJ2-1 TRBV6-5 NA TGTGCCAGCAGTTACTCTGGGACTCAGAGCTCCTACAATGAGCAGTTCTTC CASSYSGTQSSYNEQFF
NA TRBJ2-1 TRBV28 TRBD2 TGTGCCAGCAGTTTCTATCTAGCGGGTCCCTACGAGCAGTTCTTC CASSFYLAGPYEQFF
NA TRBJ2-5 TRBV10-3 TRBD2 TGTGCCATCAGGCCTGGGGGGGGAGAAGAGACCCAGTACTTC CAIRPGGGEETQYF
few TRBJ2-5 TRBV5-1 NA TGCGCCAGCAGCTTGGGGGGACTGCAAGTAGAGACCCAGTACTTC CASSLGGLQVETQYF